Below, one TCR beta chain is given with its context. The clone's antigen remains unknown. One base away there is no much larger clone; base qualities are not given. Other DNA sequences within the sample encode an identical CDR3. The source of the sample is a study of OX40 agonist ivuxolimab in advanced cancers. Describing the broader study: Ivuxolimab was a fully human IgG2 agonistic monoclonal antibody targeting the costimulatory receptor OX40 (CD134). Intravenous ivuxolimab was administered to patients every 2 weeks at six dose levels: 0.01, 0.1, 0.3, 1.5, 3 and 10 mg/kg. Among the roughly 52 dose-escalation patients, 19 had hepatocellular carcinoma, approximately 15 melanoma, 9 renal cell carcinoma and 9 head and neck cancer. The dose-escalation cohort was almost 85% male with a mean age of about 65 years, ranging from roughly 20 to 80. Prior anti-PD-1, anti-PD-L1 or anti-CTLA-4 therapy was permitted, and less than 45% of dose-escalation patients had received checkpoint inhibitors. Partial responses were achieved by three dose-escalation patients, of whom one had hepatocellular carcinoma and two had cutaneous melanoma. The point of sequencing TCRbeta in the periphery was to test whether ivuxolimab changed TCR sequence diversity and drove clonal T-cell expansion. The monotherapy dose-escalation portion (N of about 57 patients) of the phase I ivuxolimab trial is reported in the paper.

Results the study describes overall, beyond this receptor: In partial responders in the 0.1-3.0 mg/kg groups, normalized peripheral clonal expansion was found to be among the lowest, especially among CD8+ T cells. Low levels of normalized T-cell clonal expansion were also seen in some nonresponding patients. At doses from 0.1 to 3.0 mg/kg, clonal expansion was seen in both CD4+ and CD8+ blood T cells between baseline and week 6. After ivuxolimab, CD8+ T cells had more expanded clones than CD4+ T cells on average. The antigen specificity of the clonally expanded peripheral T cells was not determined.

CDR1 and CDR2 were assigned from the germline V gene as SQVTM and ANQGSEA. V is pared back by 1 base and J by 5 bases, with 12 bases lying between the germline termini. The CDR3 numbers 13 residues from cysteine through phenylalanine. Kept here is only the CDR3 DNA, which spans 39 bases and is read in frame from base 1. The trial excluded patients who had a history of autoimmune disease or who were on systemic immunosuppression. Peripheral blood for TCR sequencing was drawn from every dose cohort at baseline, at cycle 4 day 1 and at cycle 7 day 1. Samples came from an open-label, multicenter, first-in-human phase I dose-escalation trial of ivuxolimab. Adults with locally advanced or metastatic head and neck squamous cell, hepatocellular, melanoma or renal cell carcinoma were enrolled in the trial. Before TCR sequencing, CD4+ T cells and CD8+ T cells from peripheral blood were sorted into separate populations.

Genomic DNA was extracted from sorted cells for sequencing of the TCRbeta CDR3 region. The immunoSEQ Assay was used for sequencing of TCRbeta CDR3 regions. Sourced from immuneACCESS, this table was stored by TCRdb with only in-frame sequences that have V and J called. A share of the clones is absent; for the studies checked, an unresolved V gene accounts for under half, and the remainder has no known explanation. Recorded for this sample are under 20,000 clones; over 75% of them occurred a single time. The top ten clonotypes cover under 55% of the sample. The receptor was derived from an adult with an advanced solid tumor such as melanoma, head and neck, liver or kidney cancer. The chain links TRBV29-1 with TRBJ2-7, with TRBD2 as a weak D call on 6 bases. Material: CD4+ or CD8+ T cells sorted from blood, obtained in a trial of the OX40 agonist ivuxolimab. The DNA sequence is TGCAGCGTTGAAGCGGAGGGAAGGGACGAGCAGTACTTC. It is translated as CSVEAEGRDEQYF.